This T cell receptor beta chain is from a study of T cell responses to AZD1222 COVID-19 vaccine. The CDR3 is 15 residues long. The V and J ends lost 3 bases and 4 bases, in that order; junction bases with no gene match: 2. Germline CDR1 reads SEHNR; CDR2 reads FQNEAQ (reference sequence). Pooling was applied to second doses at about 4 or about 12 weeks. The data were produced by immunoSEQ multiplex PCR, yet TCRdb's version contains in-frame clones alone and is incomplete. Among approximately 84,000 clones listed, 83% were seen once. This TCR derives from an adult who received the AZD1222 COVID-19 vaccine. Sequencing was performed on peripheral blood, taken 28 days after the second AZD1222 dose. This chain uses TRBV7-9 with TRBJ2-2; 10 bases agree with TRBD1. The CDR3 DNA sequence: TGTGCCAGCAGCTTGGGACAGGGGACCACCGGGGAGCTGTTTTTT. This codes for CASSLGQGTTGELFF.